The clone carrying this TCR beta chain came up once. Its antigen is not identified. The CDR3 has 14 residues. V gave up 7 bases and J gave up 6 bases; unmatched junction bases: 4. Germline V CDR1 and CDR2: LNHDA, SQIVND (reference sequence). This record comes from a study of OX40 agonist ivuxolimab in advanced cancers. Study outcomes and limitations: Some nonresponders also had low normalized T-cell clonal expansion. Averaged across samples, CD8+ T cells carried more expanded clones than CD4+ did. Some of the lowest clonal expansion was seen in partial responders at 0.1-3.0 mg/kg.

The repertoire was sequenced with immunoSEQ multiplex PCR; TCRdb's copy has only in-frame clones and lacks some. The sample contains about 32,000 clones, about 83% of which appear only once. Material: CD4+ or CD8+ T cells sorted from blood, obtained in a trial of the OX40 agonist ivuxolimab. The sequence was obtained from an adult with an advanced solid tumor such as melanoma, head and neck, liver or kidney cancer. The V gene is TRBV19, the J gene TRBJ2-4, with 12 bases identical to TRBD1. The DNA for the CDR3 is TGTGCCAGTACCCCGGGACAGGGGGCAAACATTCAGTACTTC. It codes for CASTPGQGANIQYF. The whole variable domain, filled in from reference TRBV19 and TRBJ2-4, reads DGGITQSPKYLFRKEGQNVTLSCEQNLNHDAMYWYRQDPGQGLRLIYYSQIVNDFQKGDIAEGYSVSREKKESFPLTVTSAQKNPTAFYLCASTPGQGANIQYFGAGTRLSVL.